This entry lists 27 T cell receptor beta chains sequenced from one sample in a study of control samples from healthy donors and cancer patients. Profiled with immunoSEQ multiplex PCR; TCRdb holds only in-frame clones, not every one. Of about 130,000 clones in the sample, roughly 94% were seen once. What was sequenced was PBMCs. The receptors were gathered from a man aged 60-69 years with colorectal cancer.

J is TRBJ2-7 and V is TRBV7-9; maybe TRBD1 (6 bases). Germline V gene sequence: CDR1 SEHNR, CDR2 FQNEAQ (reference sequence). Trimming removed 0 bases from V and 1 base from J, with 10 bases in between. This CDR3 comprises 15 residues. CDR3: CASSLAGAGSYEQYF. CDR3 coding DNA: TGTGCCAGCAGCTTAGCGGGGGCTGGATCCTACGAGCAGTACTTC.

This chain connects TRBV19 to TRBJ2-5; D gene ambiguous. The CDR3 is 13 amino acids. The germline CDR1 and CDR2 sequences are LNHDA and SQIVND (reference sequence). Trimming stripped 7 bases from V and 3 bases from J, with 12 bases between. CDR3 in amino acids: CASIDRVKETQYF. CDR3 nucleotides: TGTGCCAGTATAGACCGGGTAAAAGAGACCCAGTACTTC.

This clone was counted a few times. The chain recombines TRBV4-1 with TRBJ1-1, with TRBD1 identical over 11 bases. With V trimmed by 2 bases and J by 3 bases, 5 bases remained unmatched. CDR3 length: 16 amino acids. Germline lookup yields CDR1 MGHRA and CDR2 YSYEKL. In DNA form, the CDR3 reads TGCGCCAGCAGCCAAACCCGGGGACAGGGGGACACTGAAGCTTTCTTT. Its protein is CASSQTRGQGDTEAFF.

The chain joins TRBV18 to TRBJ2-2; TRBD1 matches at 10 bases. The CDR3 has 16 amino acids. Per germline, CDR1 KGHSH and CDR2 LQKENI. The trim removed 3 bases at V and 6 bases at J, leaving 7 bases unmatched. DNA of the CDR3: TGTGCCAGCTCACCGCGGGACAGGGGTTCTGCCGGGGAGCTGTTTTTT. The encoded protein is CASSPRDRGSAGELFF.

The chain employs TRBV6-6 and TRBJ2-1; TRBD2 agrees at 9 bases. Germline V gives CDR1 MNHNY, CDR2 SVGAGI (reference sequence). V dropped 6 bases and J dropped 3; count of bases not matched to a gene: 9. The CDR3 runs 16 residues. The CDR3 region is CASRPSGTSYYNEQFF. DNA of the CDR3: TGTGCCAGCAGGCCATCCGGGACTAGCTACTACAATGAGCAGTTCTTC.

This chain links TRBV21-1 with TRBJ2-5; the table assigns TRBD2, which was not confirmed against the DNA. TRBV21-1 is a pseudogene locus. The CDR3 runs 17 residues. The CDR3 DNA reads TGTGCCAGCAGCAAAAGTAGAAGCGGGGGCTGCCAAGAGACCCAGTACTTC. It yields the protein CASSKSRSGGCQETQYF.

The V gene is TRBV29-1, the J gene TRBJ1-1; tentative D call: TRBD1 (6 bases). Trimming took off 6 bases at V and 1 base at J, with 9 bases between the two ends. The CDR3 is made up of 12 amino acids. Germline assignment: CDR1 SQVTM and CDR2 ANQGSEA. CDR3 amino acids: CSVLGGNTEAFF. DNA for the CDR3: TGCAGCGTGTTAGGGGGGAACACTGAAGCTTTCTTT.

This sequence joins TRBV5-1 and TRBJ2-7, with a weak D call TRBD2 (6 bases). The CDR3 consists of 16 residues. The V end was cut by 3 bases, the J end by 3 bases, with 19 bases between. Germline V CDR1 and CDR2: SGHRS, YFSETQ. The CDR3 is CASSSYPGSEGYEQYF. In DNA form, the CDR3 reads TGCGCCAGCAGCTCCTACCCCGGATCGGAGGGCTACGAGCAGTACTTC.

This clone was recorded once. CDR3 nucleotides: TGTGCCAGCAGCTTTCGACGAGAACAGGCTTCCAAAAACATTCAGTACTTC. It translates to CASSFRREQASKNIQYF. The genes are TRBV27 and TRBJ2-4; a possible D gene is TRBD1 (5 bases). The CDR3 sequence is 17 residues long. V was cut by 6 bases and J by 2 bases, with 20 bases left in between. From germline, CDR1 is MNHEY and CDR2 SMNVEV (reference sequence).

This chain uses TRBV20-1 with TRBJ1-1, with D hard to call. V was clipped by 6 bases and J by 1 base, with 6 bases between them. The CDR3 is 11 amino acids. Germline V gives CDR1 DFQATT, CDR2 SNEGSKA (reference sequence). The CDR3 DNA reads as TGCAGTGCGAAGGAGAACACTGAAGCTTTCTTT. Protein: CSAKENTEAFF.

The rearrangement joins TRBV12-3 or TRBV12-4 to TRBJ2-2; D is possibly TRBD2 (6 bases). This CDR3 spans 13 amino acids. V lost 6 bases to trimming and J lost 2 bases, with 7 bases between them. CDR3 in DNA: TGTGCCAGCAGGCGGGGTAACACCGGGGAGCTGTTTTTT. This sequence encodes CASRRGNTGELFF.

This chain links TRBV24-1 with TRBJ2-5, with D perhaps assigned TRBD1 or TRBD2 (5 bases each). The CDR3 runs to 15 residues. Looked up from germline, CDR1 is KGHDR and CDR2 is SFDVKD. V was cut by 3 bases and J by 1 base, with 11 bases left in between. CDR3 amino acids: CATSDTGTGQETQYF. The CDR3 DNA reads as TGTGCCACCAGTGATACCGGGACGGGCCAAGAGACCCAGTACTTC.

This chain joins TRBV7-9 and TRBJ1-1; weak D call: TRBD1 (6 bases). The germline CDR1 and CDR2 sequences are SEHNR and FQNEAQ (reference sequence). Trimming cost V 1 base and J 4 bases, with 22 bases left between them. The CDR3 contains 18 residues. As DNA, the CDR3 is TGTGCCAGCAGCTTAGGAGCAGGACAGAGACCCACCGGCACTGAAGCTTTCTTT. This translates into CASSLGAGQRPTGTEAFF.

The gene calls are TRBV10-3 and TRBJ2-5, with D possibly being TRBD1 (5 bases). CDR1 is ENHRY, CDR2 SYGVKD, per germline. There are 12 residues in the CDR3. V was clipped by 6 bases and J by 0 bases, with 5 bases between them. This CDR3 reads CAIRDNQETQYF. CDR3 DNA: TGTGCCATCAGGGACAACCAAGAGACCCAGTACTTC.

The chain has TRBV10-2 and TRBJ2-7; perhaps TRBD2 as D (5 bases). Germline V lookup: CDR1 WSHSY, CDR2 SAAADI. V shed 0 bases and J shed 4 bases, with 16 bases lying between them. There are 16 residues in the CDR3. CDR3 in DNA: TGCGCCAGCAGTGAGTCTACGGGGAGTAAGGGATACGAGCAGTACTTC. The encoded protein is CASSESTGSKGYEQYF.

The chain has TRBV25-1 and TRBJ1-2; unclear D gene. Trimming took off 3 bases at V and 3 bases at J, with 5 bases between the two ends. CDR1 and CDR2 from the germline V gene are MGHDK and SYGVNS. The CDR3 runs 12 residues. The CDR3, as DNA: TGTGCCAGCAGTGAGGCGGACTATGGCTACACCTTC. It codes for CASSEADYGYTF.

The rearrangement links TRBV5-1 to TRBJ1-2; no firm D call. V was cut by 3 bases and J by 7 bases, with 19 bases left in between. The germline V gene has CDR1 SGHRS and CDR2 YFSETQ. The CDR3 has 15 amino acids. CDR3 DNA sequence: TGCGCCAGCAGCTATGATGGGCTCGAAAGGGCTGGCTACACCTTC. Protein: CASSYDGLERAGYTF.

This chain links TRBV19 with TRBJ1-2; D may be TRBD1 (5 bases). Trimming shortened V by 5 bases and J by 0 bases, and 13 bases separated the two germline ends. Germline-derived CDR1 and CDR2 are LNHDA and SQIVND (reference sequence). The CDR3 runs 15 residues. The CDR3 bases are TGTGCCAGTAGTCCTGGGGGTGGAGCTAACTATGGCTACACCTTC. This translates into CASSPGGGANYGYTF.

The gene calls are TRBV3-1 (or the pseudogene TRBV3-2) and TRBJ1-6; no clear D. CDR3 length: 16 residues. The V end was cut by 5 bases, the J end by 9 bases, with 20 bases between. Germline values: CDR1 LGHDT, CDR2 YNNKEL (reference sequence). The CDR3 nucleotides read TGTGCCAGCAGCGACCAGACCGCGATTAGAAGTTCACCCCTCCACTTT. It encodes CASSDQTAIRSSPLHF.

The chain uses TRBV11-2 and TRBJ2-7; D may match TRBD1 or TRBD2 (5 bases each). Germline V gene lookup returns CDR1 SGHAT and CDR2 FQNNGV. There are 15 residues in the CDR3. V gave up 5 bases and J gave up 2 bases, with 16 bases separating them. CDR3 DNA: TGTGCCAGCAGCCCCCTGGGGGTATTAACCTACGAGCAGTACTTC. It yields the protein CASSPLGVLTYEQYF.

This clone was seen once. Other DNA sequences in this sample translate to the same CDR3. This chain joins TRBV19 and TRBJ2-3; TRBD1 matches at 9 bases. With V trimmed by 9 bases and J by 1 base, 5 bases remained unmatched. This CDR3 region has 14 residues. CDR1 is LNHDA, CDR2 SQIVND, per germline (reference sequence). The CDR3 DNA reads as TGTGCCAGCTCCGGGACAGGGCGCACAGATACGCAGTATTTT. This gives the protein CASSGTGRTDTQYF.

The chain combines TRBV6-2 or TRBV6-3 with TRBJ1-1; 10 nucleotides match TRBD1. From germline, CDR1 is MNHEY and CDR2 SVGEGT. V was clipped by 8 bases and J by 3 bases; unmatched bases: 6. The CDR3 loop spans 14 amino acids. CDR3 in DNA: TGTGCCAGCGGTTGGACAGGGGGGGACACTGAAGCTTTCTTT. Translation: CASGWTGGDTEAFF.

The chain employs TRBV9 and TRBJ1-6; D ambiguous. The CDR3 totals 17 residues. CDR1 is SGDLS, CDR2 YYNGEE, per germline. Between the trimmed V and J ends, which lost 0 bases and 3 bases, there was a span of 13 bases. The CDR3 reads CASSVDGGLLYNSPLHF. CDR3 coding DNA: TGTGCCAGCAGCGTAGACGGAGGCCTTCTCTATAATTCACCCCTCCACTTT.

CDR3 in amino acids: CASSQEKEGLNADTQYF. The CDR3 coding sequence is TGCGCCAGCAGCCAAGAAAAGGAGGGTTTAAATGCAGATACGCAGTATTTT. The V gene is TRBV4-1, the J gene TRBJ2-3, with a weak D call TRBD2 (6 bases). The CDR3 runs 17 residues. The germline V and J ends were trimmed by 0 bases and 4 bases, with 17 bases remaining between them. The germline V gene has CDR1 MGHRA and CDR2 YSYEKL.

CDR3 sequence reads: CASSFAPQGRYEQYF. The CDR3 region has the DNA TGTGCCAGCAGCTTTGCACCCCAGGGTCGGTACGAGCAGTACTTC. This chain joins TRBV5-5 and TRBJ2-7, with a possible D match to TRBD1 (5 bases). Germline V CDR1 and CDR2: SGHKS, YYEKEE (reference sequence). The V end was cut by 2 bases, the J end by 4 bases, with 16 bases between. CDR3 length: 15 amino acids.

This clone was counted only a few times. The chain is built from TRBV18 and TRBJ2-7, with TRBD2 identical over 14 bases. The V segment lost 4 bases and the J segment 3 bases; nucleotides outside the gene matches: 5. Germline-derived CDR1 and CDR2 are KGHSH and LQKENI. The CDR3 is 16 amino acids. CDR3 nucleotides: TGTGCCAGCTCACGGGGGACTAGCGGGGGTTACTACGAGCAGTACTTC. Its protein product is CASSRGTSGGYYEQYF.

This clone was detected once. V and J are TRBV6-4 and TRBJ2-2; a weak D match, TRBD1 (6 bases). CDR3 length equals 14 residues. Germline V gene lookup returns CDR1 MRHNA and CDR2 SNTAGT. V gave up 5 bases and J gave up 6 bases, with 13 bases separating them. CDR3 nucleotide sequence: TGTGCCAGCAGTTTCGACAACAGGGCCGGGGAGCTGTTTTTT. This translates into CASSFDNRAGELFF.